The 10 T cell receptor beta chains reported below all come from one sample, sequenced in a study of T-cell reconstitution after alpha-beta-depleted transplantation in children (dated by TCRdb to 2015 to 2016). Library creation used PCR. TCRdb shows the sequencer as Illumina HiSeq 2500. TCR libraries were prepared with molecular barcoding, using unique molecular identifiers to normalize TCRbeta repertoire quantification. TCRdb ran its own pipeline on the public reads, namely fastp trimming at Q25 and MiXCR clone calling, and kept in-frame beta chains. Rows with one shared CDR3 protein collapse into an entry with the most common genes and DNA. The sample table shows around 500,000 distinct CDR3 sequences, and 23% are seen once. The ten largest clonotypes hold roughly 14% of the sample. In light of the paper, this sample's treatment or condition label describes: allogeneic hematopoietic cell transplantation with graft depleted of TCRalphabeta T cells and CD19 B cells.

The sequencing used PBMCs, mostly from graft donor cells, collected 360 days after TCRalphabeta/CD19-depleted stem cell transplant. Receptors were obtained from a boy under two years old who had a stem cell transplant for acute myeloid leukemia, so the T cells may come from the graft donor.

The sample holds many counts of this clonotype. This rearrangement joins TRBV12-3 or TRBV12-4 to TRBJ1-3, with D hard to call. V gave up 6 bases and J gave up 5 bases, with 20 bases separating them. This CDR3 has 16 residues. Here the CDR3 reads CASSPGLAAGRNTIYF. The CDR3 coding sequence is TGTGCCAGCAGCCCGGGGTTGGCTGCAGGTAGAAACACCATATATTTT.

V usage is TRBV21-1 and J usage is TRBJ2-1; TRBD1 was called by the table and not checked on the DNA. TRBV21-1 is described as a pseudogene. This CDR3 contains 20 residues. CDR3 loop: CASSKEMGQGEEGSYNEQFF. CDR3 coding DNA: TGTGCCAGCAGCAAAGAGATGGGACAGGGGGAGGAGGGCTCCTACAATGAGCAGTTCTTC.

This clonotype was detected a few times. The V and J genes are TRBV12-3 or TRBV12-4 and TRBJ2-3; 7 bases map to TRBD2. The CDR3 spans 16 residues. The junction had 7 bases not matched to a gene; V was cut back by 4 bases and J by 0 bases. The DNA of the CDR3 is TGTGCCAGCAGTTGGAGAGCGGGGTCTAGCACAGATACGCAGTATTTT. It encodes CASSWRAGSSTDTQYF.

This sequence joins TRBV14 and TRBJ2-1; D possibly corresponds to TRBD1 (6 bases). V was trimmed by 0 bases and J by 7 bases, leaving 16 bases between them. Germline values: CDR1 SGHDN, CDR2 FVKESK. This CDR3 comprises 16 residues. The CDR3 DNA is TGTGCCAGCAGCCAAGATCAGGGGCGCCCGAGGAATGAGCAGTTCTTC. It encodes CASSQDQGRPRNEQFF. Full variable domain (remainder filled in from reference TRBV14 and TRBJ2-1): EAGVTQFPSHSVIEKGQTVTLRCDPISGHDNLYWYRRVMGKEIKFLLHFVKESKQDESGMPNNRFLAERTGGTYSTLKVQPAELEDSGVYFCASSQDQGRPRNEQFFGPGTRLTVL.

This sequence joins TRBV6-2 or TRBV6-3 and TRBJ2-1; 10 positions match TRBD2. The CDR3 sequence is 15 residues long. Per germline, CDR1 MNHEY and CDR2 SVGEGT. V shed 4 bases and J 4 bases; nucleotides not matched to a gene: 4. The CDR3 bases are TGTGCCAGCAGTTCACAAGCGGGGGGGTACAATGAGCAGTTCTTC. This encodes CASSSQAGGYNEQFF.

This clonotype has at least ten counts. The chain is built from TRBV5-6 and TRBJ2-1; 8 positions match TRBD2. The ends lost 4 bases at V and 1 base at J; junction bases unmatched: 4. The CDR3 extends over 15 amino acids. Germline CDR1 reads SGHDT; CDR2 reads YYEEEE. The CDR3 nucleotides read TGTGCCAGCAGCACCAGACTAGCGTCCTACAATGAGCAGTTCTTC. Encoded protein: CASSTRLASYNEQFF.

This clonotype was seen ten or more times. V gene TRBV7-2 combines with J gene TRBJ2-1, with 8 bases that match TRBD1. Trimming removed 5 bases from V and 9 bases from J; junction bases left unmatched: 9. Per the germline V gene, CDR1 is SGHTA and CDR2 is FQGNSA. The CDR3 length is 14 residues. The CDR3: CASSLGQGPPEQFF. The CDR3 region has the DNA TGTGCCAGCAGCCTCGGACAGGGTCCACCTGAGCAGTTCTTC.

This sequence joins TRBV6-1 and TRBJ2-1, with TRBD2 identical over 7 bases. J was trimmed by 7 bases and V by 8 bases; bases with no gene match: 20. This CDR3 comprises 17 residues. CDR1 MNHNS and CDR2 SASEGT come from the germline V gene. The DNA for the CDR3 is TGTGCCAGCTCGGGCGGGGGTTTAATGGTGCCAAGGAATGAGCAGTTCTTC. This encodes CASSGGGLMVPRNEQFF.

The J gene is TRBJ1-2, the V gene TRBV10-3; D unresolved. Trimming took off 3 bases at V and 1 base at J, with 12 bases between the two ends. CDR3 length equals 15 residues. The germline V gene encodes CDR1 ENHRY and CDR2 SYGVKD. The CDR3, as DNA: TGTGCCATCAGTGACGGTCAGGTTGATAACTATGGCTACACCTTC. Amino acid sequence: CAISDGQVDNYGYTF.

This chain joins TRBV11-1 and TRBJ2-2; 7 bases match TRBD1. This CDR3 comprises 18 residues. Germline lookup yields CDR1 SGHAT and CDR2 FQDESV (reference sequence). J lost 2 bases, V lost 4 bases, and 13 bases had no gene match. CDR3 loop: CASSSTGPPLLNTGELFF. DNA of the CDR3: TGTGCCAGCAGCTCGACAGGGCCCCCTTTACTTAACACCGGGGAGCTGTTTTTT. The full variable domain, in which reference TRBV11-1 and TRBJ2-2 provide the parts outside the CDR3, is EAEVAQSPRYKITEKSQAVAFWCDPISGHATLYWYRQILGQGPELLVQFQDESVVDDSQLPKDRFSAERLKGVDSTLKIQPAELGDSAMYLCASSSTGPPLLNTGELFFGEGSRLTVL.